The clone carrying this T cell receptor beta chain turned up a few times. This specimen belongs to a study of technical replicates of blood from a few donors. V dropped 5 bases and J dropped 5 bases, with 15 bases sitting between them. This CDR3 contains 14 residues. Germline V gives CDR1 MGHDK, CDR2 SYGVNS. Sequencing was performed with immunoSEQ multiplex PCR; in TCRdb, only in-frame clones are kept and a portion is missing. The sample has about 75,000 clones, roughly 90% seen once. The chain links TRBV25-1 to TRBJ1-1; D gene unclear. Sequenced sample: T cells isolated from PBMCs. The TCR was taken from a human donor in good health. The CDR3 DNA reads TGTGCCAGCAGTCCTCTTGGCGGGGAAACTGAAGCTTTCTTT. Protein: CASSPLGGETEAFF.